This T cell receptor (beta chain) appears in the sequencing data of a study of siplizumab effects on memory and regulatory T cells. Whole-study findings and limits: Roughly 75-96% of proliferating CD4+ or CD8+ clones lacked an assignable naive or memory phenotype. Alloreactive sequences traceable to unstimulated CD4+ memory cells were significantly reduced by siplizumab. Few alloreactive clones mapped to unstimulated subsets.

Concerning this clone: Its antigen is currently unknown.

Some 96,000 TCR templates per sample were assayed. Assay: immunoSEQ multiplex PCR; the TCRdb copy retains only in-frame clones and omits some. The sample holds about 57,000 clones, around 78% seen once. J was trimmed by 4 bases and V by 3 bases; bases with no gene match: 5. Germline values: CDR1 SGHTA, CDR2 FQGNSA. This CDR3 is 15 amino acids long. The TCR sequence derives from a human donor in good health. V usage is TRBV7-2 and J usage is TRBJ2-5, with 10 bases that match TRBD1. The sequenced sample was memory CD4+ T cells sorted from blood. CDR3 region: CASSFDRGLGETQYF. The CDR3 bases are TGTGCCAGCAGCTTCGACAGGGGGCTGGGAGAGACCCAGTACTTC. The complete variable domain, with remaining parts taken from reference TRBV7-2 and TRBJ2-5, reads GAGVSQSPSNKVTEKGKDVELRCDPISGHTALYWYRQSLGQGLEFLIYFQGNSAPDKSGLPSDRFSAERTGGSVSTLTIQRTQQEDSAVYLCASSFDRGLGETQYFGPGTRLLVL.